This entry lists 17 T cell receptor beta chains sequenced from one sample in a study of control samples from healthy donors and cancer patients (TCRdb year 2020). Preparation of the library involved the immunoSEQ multiplex PCR assay. TCRdb took this table from immuneACCESS and kept in-frame rearrangements with V and J called. Such tables lack part of the clones; where checked against another copy, unresolved V genes explain under half of the gap, and the rest is unexplained. The sample table records 150,000 to 200,000 clones; around 96% of these occur just once. The ten largest account for 8.5% of the sample. The sample was blood. The receptors shown here come from a woman in her thirties or forties in good health.

V gene TRBV6-5 combines with J gene TRBJ1-1; 7 nucleotides match TRBD1. The CDR3 runs 14 residues. V trimming: 6 bases; J trimming: 1 base; junction bases outside the gene matches: 5. Germline V CDR1 and CDR2: MNHEY, SVGAGI. The chain's CDR3 is CASRKQGPNTEAFF. The CDR3 nucleotides read TGTGCCAGCAGAAAACAGGGGCCGAACACTGAAGCTTTCTTT.

This chain links TRBV9 with TRBJ2-3; D is unclear. The CDR3 loop spans 17 amino acids. Germline V gene lookup returns CDR1 SGDLS and CDR2 YYNGEE. Trimming took off 3 bases at V and 2 bases at J, with 19 bases between the two ends. DNA for the CDR3: TGTGCCAGCAGCGCTAAGGCGAAGAATGGAATCACAGATACGCAGTATTTT. Protein: CASSAKAKNGITDTQYF.

The chain recombines TRBV19 with TRBJ1-1, with 9 bases matching TRBD1. CDR1 is LNHDA, CDR2 SQIVND, per germline (reference sequence). This CDR3 has 13 residues. With V trimmed by 5 bases and J by 7 bases, 5 bases remained unmatched. This CDR3 reads CASSDRGIGEAFF. CDR3 coding DNA: TGTGCCAGTAGTGACAGGGGGATTGGTGAAGCTTTCTTT.

The chain is built from TRBV7-7 and TRBJ2-7; 9 bases line up with TRBD1. Germline assignment: CDR1 SSHAT and CDR2 FNYEAQ (reference sequence). J gave up 2 bases and V 5 bases, and 4 bases lay outside the gene matches. This CDR3 region has 14 residues. CDR3 bases: TGTGCCAGCAGCGAAGGACAGGGGACCTACGAGCAGTACTTC. It codes for CASSEGQGTYEQYF.

The rearrangement joins TRBV2 to TRBJ1-1; D uncertain. Deletions cut 2 bases from V and 1 base from J, with 11 bases between. The CDR3 is 15 amino acids. Looked up from germline, CDR1 is SNHLY and CDR2 is FYNNEI. The DNA for the CDR3 is TGTGCCAGCAGTGAACCACCTTATAGGAACACTGAAGCTTTCTTT. Translation: CASSEPPYRNTEAFF.

The chain recombines TRBV7-8 with TRBJ2-2, with 8 bases identical to TRBD1. V gave up 5 bases and J gave up 6 bases; unmatched junction bases: 8. The CDR3 spans 15 residues. CDR1 and CDR2 from the germline V gene are SGHVS and FQNEAQ. The CDR3, as DNA: TGTGCCAGCAGCATACAGGGGGTGGTTGCCGGGGAGCTGTTTTTT. This gives the protein CASSIQGVVAGELFF.

The V and J genes are TRBV7-2 and TRBJ2-7, with D possibly TRBD2 on 5 matching bases. This CDR3 region has 15 residues. The germline V and J ends were trimmed by 8 bases and 2 bases, with 19 bases remaining between them. CDR1 SGHTA and CDR2 FQGNSA come from the germline V gene. For the CDR3, the DNA is TGTGCCAGCGTCGAGGGCGGATCTCAGGCCTACGAGCAGTACTTC. Translating gives CASVEGGSQAYEQYF.

The chain has TRBV29-1 and TRBJ1-2; possibly TRBD1 for D (6 bases). This CDR3 spans 12 amino acids. V lost 3 bases and J lost 8, with 13 bases in between. The germline gives CDR1 SQVTM, CDR2 ANQGSEA. CDR3 loop: CSVELGGLGYTF. CDR3 nucleotide sequence: TGCAGCGTTGAGTTGGGGGGGCTCGGCTACACCTTC.

This chain connects TRBV5-1 to TRBJ2-2, with 12 nucleotides matching TRBD2. V lost 2 bases and J lost 0; bases outside the gene matches: 2. The CDR3 covers 17 residues. Germline CDR1 reads SGHRS; CDR2 reads YFSETQ. Here the CDR3 reads CASSLGLAGTNTGELFF. The CDR3 region has the DNA TGCGCCAGCAGCTTAGGACTAGCGGGAACGAACACCGGGGAGCTGTTTTTT.

This chain connects TRBV19 to TRBJ1-2; no clear D. This CDR3 region has 14 residues. CDR1 is LNHDA, CDR2 SQIVND, per germline (reference sequence). Deletions cut 3 bases from V and 4 bases from J, with 12 bases between. CDR3 nucleotide sequence: TGTGCCAGTAGTATCCTGGGTTTCGGCTATGGCTACACCTTC. Its translation: CASSILGFGYGYTF. Filled out from reference TRBV19 and TRBJ1-2, the complete variable domain reads DGGITQSPKYLFRKEGQNVTLSCEQNLNHDAMYWYRQDPGQGLRLIYYSQIVNDFQKGDIAEGYSVSREKKESFPLTVTSAQKNPTAFYLCASSILGFGYGYTFGSGTRLTVV.

The V call is TRBV5-5, the J call TRBJ2-5; 9 nucleotides match TRBD1. Per germline, CDR1 SGHKS and CDR2 YYEKEE (reference sequence). CDR3 length equals 18 residues. Losses at the gene ends were 0 bases for V and 7 bases for J; bases not matched to a gene: 16. The CDR3, as DNA: TGTGCCAGCAGCTTGGAAGTTCTGGGTACAGGGGGCCTAGGGACCCAGTACTTC. This encodes CASSLEVLGTGGLGTQYF.

The V call is TRBV18, the J call TRBJ2-7; no clear D. CDR1 and CDR2 from the germline V gene are KGHSH and LQKENI. With 3 bases removed from V and 4 bases from J, the gap between germline ends came to 7 bases. This CDR3 contains 12 residues. CDR3 nucleotides: TGTGCCAGCTCACCGGATCGGTACGAGCAGTACTTC. Translated, it gives CASSPDRYEQYF.

CDR3 nucleotides: TGTGCCAGCATAACAACTAGCGGGCCCCCTAGCTCCTACAATGAGCAGTTCTTC. Its protein is CASITTSGPPSSYNEQFF. This sequence joins TRBV11-2 and TRBJ2-1; 9 bases are shared with TRBD2. J gave up 0 bases and V 7 bases, and 13 bases lay outside the gene matches. Germline V gives CDR1 SGHAT, CDR2 FQNNGV. The CDR3 is 18 residues long. Variable domain in full (rest from reference TRBV11-2 and TRBJ2-1): EAGVAQSPRYKIIEKRQSVAFWCNPISGHATLYWYQQILGQGPKLLIQFQNNGVVDDSQLPKDRFSAERLKGVDSTLKIQPAKLEDSAVYLCASITTSGPPSSYNEQFFGPGTRLTVL.

The V call is TRBV18, the J call TRBJ2-7; tentative D call: TRBD2 (6 bases). This CDR3 spans 13 amino acids. Trimming stripped 3 bases from V and 7 bases from J, with 13 bases between. Germline-derived CDR1 and CDR2 are KGHSH and LQKENI. The DNA of the CDR3 is TGTGCCAGCTCACCTTCAATGGGGGGTGAGCAGTACTTC. Translating gives CASSPSMGGEQYF.

The chain links TRBV28 to TRBJ1-4; D remains unclear. CDR1 and CDR2 (germline): MDHEN, SYDVKM. This CDR3 is 13 amino acids long. V was clipped by 2 bases and J by 10 bases, with 11 bases between them. In DNA form, the CDR3 reads TGTGCCAGCAGTTTAACTTTTCGTGGAAAACTGTTTTTT. Translation gives CASSLTFRGKLFF.

J is TRBJ2-1 and V is TRBV18; 9 bases are a match to TRBD1. CDR1 is KGHSH and CDR2 is LQKENI in the germline V gene. The V and J ends lost 4 bases and 4 bases, in that order; junction bases with no gene match: 5. There are 15 residues in the CDR3. CDR3 loop: CASSQTGQGYNEQFF. The CDR3, as DNA: TGTGCCAGCTCACAGACGGGACAGGGTTACAATGAGCAGTTCTTC. The complete variable domain, with remaining parts taken from reference TRBV18 and TRBJ2-1, reads NAGVMQNPRHLVRRRGQEARLRCSPMKGHSHVYWYRQLPEEGLKFMVYLQKENIIDESGMPKERFSAEFPKEGPSILRIQQVVRGDSAAYFCASSQTGQGYNEQFFGPGTRLTVL.

V gene TRBV6-5 combines with J gene TRBJ2-2, with D tentatively TRBD2 (6 bases). V was pared by 6 bases and J by 3 bases, with 11 bases between. Germline CDR1 MNHEY, CDR2 SVGAGI. This CDR3 has 14 residues. The chain's CDR3 is CASSAREDTGELFF. The CDR3 DNA reads TGTGCCAGCAGCGCCAGGGAGGACACCGGGGAGCTGTTTTTT.